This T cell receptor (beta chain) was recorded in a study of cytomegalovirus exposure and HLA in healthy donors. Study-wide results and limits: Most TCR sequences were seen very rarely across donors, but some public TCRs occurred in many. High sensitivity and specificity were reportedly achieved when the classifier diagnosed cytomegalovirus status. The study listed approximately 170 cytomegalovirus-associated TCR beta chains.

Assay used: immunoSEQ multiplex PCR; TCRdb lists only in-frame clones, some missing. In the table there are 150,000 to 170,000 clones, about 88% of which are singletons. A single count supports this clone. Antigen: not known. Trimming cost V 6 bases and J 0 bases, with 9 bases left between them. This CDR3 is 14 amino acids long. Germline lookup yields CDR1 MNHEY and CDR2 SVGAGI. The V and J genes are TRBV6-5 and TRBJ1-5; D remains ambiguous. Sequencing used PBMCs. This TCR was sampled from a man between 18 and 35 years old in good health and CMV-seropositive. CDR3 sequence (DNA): TGTGCCAGCAGGAGTGGTTATAGCAATCAGCCCCAGCATTTT. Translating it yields CASRSGYSNQPQHF.